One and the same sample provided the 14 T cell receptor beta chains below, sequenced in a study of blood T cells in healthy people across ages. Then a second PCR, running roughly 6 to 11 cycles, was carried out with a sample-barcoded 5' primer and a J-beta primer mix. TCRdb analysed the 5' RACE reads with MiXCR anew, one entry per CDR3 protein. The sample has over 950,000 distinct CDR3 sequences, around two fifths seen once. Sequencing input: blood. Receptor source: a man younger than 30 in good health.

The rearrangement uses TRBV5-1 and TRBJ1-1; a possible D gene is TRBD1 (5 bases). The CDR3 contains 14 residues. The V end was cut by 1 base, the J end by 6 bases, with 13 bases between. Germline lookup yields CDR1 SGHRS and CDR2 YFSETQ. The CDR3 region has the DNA TGCGCCAGCAGCTTGCGAGCTGGGGCACCTGAAGCTTTCTTT. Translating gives CASSLRAGAPEAFF.

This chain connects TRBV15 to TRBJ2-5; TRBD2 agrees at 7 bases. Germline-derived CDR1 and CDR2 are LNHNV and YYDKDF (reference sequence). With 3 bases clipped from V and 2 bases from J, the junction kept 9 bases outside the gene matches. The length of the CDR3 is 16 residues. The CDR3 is CATSSLGRAGQETQYF. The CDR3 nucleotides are TGTGCCACCAGCAGCTTAGGACGAGCGGGGCAAGAGACCCAGTACTTC.

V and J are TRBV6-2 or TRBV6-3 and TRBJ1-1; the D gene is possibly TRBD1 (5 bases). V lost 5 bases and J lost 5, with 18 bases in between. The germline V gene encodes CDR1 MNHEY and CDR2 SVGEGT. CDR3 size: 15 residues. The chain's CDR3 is CASSPIRGRWTEAFF. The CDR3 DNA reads TGTGCCAGCAGTCCCATAAGGGGCAGATGGACTGAAGCTTTCTTT.

The CDR3 spells CASSFAYDREADTQYF. In DNA form, the CDR3 reads TGTGCCAGCAGCTTCGCTTACGACAGGGAGGCAGATACGCAGTATTTT. The genes are TRBV7-2 and TRBJ2-3, with D maybe TRBD1 (7 bases). V gave up 3 bases and J gave up 4 bases, with 17 bases separating them. CDR3 length: 16 amino acids. Per the germline V gene, CDR1 is SGHTA and CDR2 is FQGNSA.

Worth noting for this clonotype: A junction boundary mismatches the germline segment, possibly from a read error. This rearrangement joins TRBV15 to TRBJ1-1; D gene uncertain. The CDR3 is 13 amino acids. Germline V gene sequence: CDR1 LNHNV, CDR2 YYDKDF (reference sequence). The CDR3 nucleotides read TGTGCCGCCAGCAGAGTTGGGAACACTGAAGCTTTCTTT. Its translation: CAASRVGNTEAFF.

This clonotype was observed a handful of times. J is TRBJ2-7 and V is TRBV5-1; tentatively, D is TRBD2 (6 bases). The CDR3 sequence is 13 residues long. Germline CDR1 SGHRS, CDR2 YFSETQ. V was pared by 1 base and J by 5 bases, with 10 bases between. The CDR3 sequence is CASSLTGVHEQYF. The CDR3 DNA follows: TGCGCCAGCAGCTTGACGGGGGTCCACGAGCAGTACTTC.

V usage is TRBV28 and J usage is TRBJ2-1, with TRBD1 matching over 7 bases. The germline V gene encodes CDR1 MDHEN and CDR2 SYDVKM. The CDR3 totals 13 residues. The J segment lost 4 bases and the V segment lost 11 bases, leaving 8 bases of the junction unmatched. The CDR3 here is CACGAGGYNEQFF. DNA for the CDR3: TGTGCCTGCGGTGCAGGGGGATACAATGAGCAGTTCTTC. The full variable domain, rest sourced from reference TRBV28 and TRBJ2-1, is DVKVTQSSRYLVKRTGEKVFLECVQDMDHENMFWYRQDPGLGLRLIYFSYDVKMKEKGDIPEGYSVSREKKERFSLILESASTNQTSMYLCACGAGGYNEQFFGPGTRLTVL.

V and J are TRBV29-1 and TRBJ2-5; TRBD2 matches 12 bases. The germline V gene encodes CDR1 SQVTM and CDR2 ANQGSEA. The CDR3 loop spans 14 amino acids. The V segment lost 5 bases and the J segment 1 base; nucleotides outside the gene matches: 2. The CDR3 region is CSVTSGGFQETQYF. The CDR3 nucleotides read TGCAGCGTTACTAGCGGGGGGTTCCAAGAGACCCAGTACTTC. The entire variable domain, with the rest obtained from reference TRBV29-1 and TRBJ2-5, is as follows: SAVISQKPSRDICQRGTSLTIQCQVDSQVTMMFWYRQQPGQSLTLIATANQGSEATYESGFVIDKFPISRPNLTFSTLTVSNMSPEDSSIYLCSVTSGGFQETQYFGPGTRLLVL.

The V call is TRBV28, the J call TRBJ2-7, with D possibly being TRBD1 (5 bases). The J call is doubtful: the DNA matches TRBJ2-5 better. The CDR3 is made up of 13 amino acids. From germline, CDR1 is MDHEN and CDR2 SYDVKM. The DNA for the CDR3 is TGTGCCAGCAGTTCAGGGATCTCGGAGACCCAGTACTTC. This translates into CASSSGISETQYF.

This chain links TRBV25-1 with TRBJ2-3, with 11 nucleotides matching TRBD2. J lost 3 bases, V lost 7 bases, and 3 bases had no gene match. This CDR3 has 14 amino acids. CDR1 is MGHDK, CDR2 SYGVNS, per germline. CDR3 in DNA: TGTGCCAGCACCCTAGCGGGGGGAACAGATACGCAGTATTTT. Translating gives CASTLAGGTDTQYF.

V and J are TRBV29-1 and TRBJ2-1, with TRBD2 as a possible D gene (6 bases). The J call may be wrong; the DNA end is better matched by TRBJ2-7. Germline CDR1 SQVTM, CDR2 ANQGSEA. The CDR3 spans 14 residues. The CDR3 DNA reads TGCAGCGTTGTTGGTGGGGACTCCTACAATGAGCAGTACTTC. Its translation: CSVVGGDSYNEQYF.

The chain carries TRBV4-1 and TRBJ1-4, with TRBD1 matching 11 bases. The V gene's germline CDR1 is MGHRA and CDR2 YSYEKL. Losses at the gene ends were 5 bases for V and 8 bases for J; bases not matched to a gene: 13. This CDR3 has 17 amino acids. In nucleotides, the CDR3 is TGCGCCAGCAGCTCCGGGACAGGGGGTGTCGAATTAGAAAAACTGTTTTTT. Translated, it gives CASSSGTGGVELEKLFF.

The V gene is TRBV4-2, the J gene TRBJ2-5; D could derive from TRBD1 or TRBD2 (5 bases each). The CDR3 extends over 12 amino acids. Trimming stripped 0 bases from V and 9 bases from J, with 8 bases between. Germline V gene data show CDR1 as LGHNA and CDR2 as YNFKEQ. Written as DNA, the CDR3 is TGTGCCAGCAGCCAAGAAAAGGGACCCCAGTACTTC. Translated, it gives CASSQEKGPQYF.

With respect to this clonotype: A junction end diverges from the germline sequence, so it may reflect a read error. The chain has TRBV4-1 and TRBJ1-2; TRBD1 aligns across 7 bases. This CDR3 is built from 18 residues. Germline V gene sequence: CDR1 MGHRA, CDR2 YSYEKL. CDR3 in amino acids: CASSQRFFGTDILGGYIF. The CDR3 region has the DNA TGCGCCAGCAGCCAACGTTTTTTCGGGACAGACATCCTGGGGGGCTACATCTTC.